These T cell receptor beta chains were read from a single sample in a study of T cell responses to AZD1222 COVID-19 vaccine. The protocol was immunoSEQ multiplex PCR, while the TCRdb copy is restricted to in-frame clones and leaves out a portion. The sample consists of more than 100,000 clones, over 85% of them appearing once. This sample comprised peripheral blood, obtained on day 0 of AZD1222 vaccination. The receptor source for this set is an adult in good health. The CDR3 runs from the conserved cysteine through the conserved F or W. The D gene is left open where the match is weak. Some rows mark clone size as missing; the rest say once, few, many or name a class of expanded clone.

V	J	D	length	size	DNA	CDR3
TRBV5-1	TRBJ2-7	TRBD1	15	-	TGCGCCAGCAGCTTGGGGGAGAGGGACAGCTACGAGCAGTACTTC	CASSLGERDSYEQYF
TRBV3-1/TRBV3-2	TRBJ1-2	-	15	-	TGTGCCAGCAGCCAAAGGGGCAGGGTCGGCTATGGCTACACCTTC	CASSQRGRVGYGYTF
TRBV3-1/TRBV3-2	TRBJ2-7	-	16	-	TGTGCCAGCAGCCAATATCTAGCGCGTCACTCCTACGAGCAGTACTTC	CASSQYLARHSYEQYF
TRBV10-1	TRBJ2-5	-	14	-	TGCGCCAGCAGTGACGGGAAACCTGGGGAGACCCAGTACTTC	CASSDGKPGETQYF
TRBV7-7	TRBJ2-2	-	15	-	TGTGCCAGCAGCACCGGGCCCACCAACACCGGGGAGCTGTTTTTT	CASSTGPTNTGELFF
TRBV5-1	TRBJ2-5	-	15	-	TGCGCCAGCAGCTTGGGATTTGCAGGGCAAGAGACCCAGTACTTC	CASSLGFAGQETQYF
TRBV4-1	TRBJ2-7	-	15	-	TGCGCCAGCAGCCAAGATGGAGACGATAGCTACGAGCAGTACTTC	CASSQDGDDSYEQYF
TRBV19	TRBJ2-7	TRBD1	14	-	TGTGCCAGTAGCCCTAAGACAGGGCCCTACGAGCAGTACTTC	CASSPKTGPYEQYF
TRBV5-5	TRBJ1-3	-	14	-	TGTGCCAGCAGCTTGTCTGGGTTAGGAAACACCATATATTTT	CASSLSGLGNTIYF
TRBV2	TRBJ2-3	-	17	-	TGTGCCAGCAGTGAACTAGCGAGTGGGATTGGCACAGATACGCAGTATTTT	CASSELASGIGTDTQYF
TRBV12-3/TRBV12-4	TRBJ1-3	-	12	-	TGTGCCAGCAAGGCGTCTGGAAACACCATATATTTT	CASKASGNTIYF
TRBV2	TRBJ1-1	-	15	-	TGTGCCAGCAGTGAATTTGGTACAGGGAGGACTGAAGCTTTCTTT	CASSEFGTGRTEAFF
TRBV28	TRBJ1-5	-	14	-	TGTGCCAGCAGTTTATGGGCCGGGGGTCAGCCCCAGCATTTT	CASSLWAGGQPQHF
TRBV15	TRBJ2-3	-	17	-	TGTGCCACCAGCAGAGAAAGGCCGGACCAAGGCTCAGATACGCAGTATTTT	CATSRERPDQGSDTQYF
TRBV11-2	TRBJ2-7	TRBD2	15	-	TGTGCCAGCAGCCTCAGCGGGATGGGACCCTACGAGCAGTACTTC	CASSLSGMGPYEQYF
TRBV6-5	TRBJ1-2	-	16	-	TGTGCCAGCAGTTACTCGACCGGGGGCGCGGGCTATGGCTACACCTTC	CASSYSTGGAGYGYTF
TRBV6-5	TRBJ2-1	-	14	-	TGTGCCAGCAGTCGACCGACGGGATACAATGAGCAGTTCTTC	CASSRPTGYNEQFF
TRBV30	TRBJ1-5	-	14	few	TGTGCCTGGAGTCGGTCCTATAGCAATCAGCCCCAGCATTTT	CAWSRSYSNQPQHF
TRBV7-9	TRBJ2-2	TRBD1	16	-	TGTGCCAGCAGGGCACCGGGACAGGGATATACCGGGGAGCTGTTTTTT	CASRAPGQGYTGELFF
TRBV19	TRBJ1-6	-	14	-	TGTGCCAGTAGTTCGACACCTCTGAATTCACCCCTCCACTTT	CASSSTPLNSPLHF
TRBV2	TRBJ1-2	-	12	-	TGTGCCAGCAGTGTTGAGACAGTAGGCTACACCTTC	CASSVETVGYTF
TRBV6-6	TRBJ1-5	-	13	once	TGTGCCAGCAGACCAATTAACAATCAGCCCCAGCATTTT	CASRPINNQPQHF
TRBV19	TRBJ2-5	-	14	-	TGTGCCAGTACCCCTGGGGGGGCAGGAGAGACCCAGTACTTC	CASTPGGAGETQYF
TRBV13	TRBJ1-2	-	16	-	TGTGCCAGCAGCTTAGGCAGGGATGGAGCTAACTATGGCTACACCTTC	CASSLGRDGANYGYTF
TRBV7-9	TRBJ2-1	TRBD2	15	-	TGTGCCAGCAGCTTCTCTAGCGGGTCCTACAATGAGCAGTTCTTC	CASSFSSGSYNEQFF
TRBV5-5	TRBJ2-3	-	14	-	TGTGCCAGCAGCTTGTCGGGGACCACAGATACGCAGTATTTT	CASSLSGTTDTQYF
TRBV11-2	TRBJ1-4	-	14	-	TGTGCCAGCAGCTTAGACCAGGCCACGGTCGGTCTGTTTTTT	CASSLDQATVGLFF
TRBV7-9	TRBJ1-5	TRBD1	17	-	TGTGCCAGCAGCTTAGGGGACAGGGGGACAGGCAATCAGCCCCAGCATTTT	CASSLGDRGTGNQPQHF
TRBV3-1/TRBV3-2	TRBJ2-4	-	11	-	TGTGCCACTCGGGGGCTTCCCATTCAGTACTTC	CATRGLPIQYF
TRBV28	TRBJ1-1	-	16	-	TGTGCCAGCAGTCCCCTAGGACGACGCACCATAATCAAAGCTTTCTTT	CASSPLGRRTIIKAFF
TRBV11-2	TRBJ1-2	-	16	-	TGTGCCAGCAGCGAGGACGGTACGACCTCTAACTATGGCTACACCTTC	CASSEDGTTSNYGYTF
TRBV5-1	TRBJ1-5	TRBD1	14	-	TGCGCCAGCAGCGATGGGACAGGGTATCAGCCCCAGCATTTT	CASSDGTGYQPQHF
TRBV19	TRBJ2-7	TRBD2	15	medium-sized	TGTGCCAGTAGTATTCTTCCAGCGGGAGGTTCCGAGCAGTACTTC	CASSILPAGGSEQYF
TRBV11-3	TRBJ1-2	TRBD1	13	-	TGTGCCAGCAGCTTGGAAGGGGGCCGGGGCTACACCTTC	CASSLEGGRGYTF
TRBV20-1	TRBJ1-6	-	16	-	TGCAGTGCTACTGATCAAAGGGGATCCTATAATTCACCCCTCCACTTT	CSATDQRGSYNSPLHF
TRBV27	TRBJ1-4	-	12	once	TGTGCCAGCCGAACAACTAATGAAAAACTGTTTTTT	CASRTTNEKLFF
TRBV2	TRBJ2-7	-	16	-	TGTGCCAGCAGTGAAGCGCTTTATGGCAGGGTGAACGAGCAGTACTTC	CASSEALYGRVNEQYF
TRBV6-2/TRBV6-3	TRBJ1-2	-	13	-	TGTGCCAGCAGTTCCGGCAGGGCGGATGGCTACACCTTC	CASSSGRADGYTF
TRBV29-1	TRBJ2-1	-	12	-	TGCAGGGGGGGAAGCACCTACAATGAGCAGTTCTTC	CRGGSTYNEQFF
TRBV11-1	TRBJ2-5	-	13	-	TGTGCCAGCAGCTGGGACATACAAGAGACCCAGTACTTC	CASSWDIQETQYF